These 19 T cell receptor beta chains came from one sample sequenced in a study of metastatic and nonmetastatic thyroid tumors. Treatment of any kind had been given to no patient before thyroid surgery. TCRdb reanalyzed the PCR reads via MiXCR. The sample yields about 41,000 clones, approximately 24% seen once. Sequences were obtained from tumor tissue. The receptors come from a female donor with papillary thyroid cancer or a benign thyroid nodule (not recorded which). Some clones in this sample may be carry-over from other donors' samples.

This clone appeared many times. J is TRBJ2-5 and V is TRBV18, with 7 bases matching TRBD1. This CDR3 has 14 amino acids. Germline CDR1 reads KGHSH; CDR2 reads LQKENI. The V and J ends lost 4 bases and 4 bases, in that order; junction bases with no gene match: 6. The CDR3 sequence: CASSRTGVRETQYF. CDR3 nucleotide sequence: TGTGCCAGCTCACGAACAGGGGTGAGAGAGACCCAGTACTTC. Using reference TRBV18 and TRBJ2-5 for the parts outside the CDR3, the full variable domain is NAGVMQNPRHLVRRRGQEARLRCSPMKGHSHVYWYRQLPEEGLKFMVYLQKENIIDESGMPKERFSAEFPKEGPSILRIQQVVRGDSAAYFCASSRTGVRETQYFGPGTRLLVL.

This clone was seen at least ten times. The chain employs TRBV4-2 and TRBJ1-6; 8 bases agree with TRBD1. Trimming took 4 bases from V and 2 from J; bases not matched to a gene: 7. The CDR3 has 17 residues. Germline CDR1 is LGHNA and CDR2 is YNFKEQ. CDR3 in amino acids: CASSPGQGRTYNSPLHF. CDR3 sequence (DNA): TGTGCCAGCAGCCCCGGACAGGGTAGGACCTATAATTCACCCCTCCACTTT.

This clone was observed once. J is TRBJ2-1 and V is TRBV20-1; 11 nucleotides align to TRBD2. Losses at the gene ends were 6 bases for V and 13 bases for J; bases not matched to a gene: 8. Germline V CDR1 and CDR2: DFQATT, SNEGSKA (reference sequence). The CDR3 is 12 amino acids. The CDR3 loop is CSALGLAVVQFF. CDR3 nucleotide sequence: TGCAGTGCCCTGGGACTAGCGGTGGTACAGTTCTTC.

This clone was counted a few times. The V gene is TRBV28, the J gene TRBJ2-1; 12 bases line up with TRBD2. V was clipped by 7 bases and J by 9 bases; unmatched bases: 7. This CDR3 has 14 residues. The germline gives CDR1 MDHEN, CDR2 SYDVKM. DNA for the CDR3: TGTGCCAGCAAGTCTAGCGGGAGGGCCGCTGAGCAGTTCTTC. This sequence encodes CASKSSGRAAEQFF.

A few counts support this clone. The chain joins TRBV6-1 to TRBJ1-1; 8 positions match TRBD1. This CDR3 region has 14 residues. Germline assignment: CDR1 MNHNS and CDR2 SASEGT. The V segment lost 4 bases and the J segment 5 bases; nucleotides outside the gene matches: 6. CDR3 loop: CASSGYRGGTEAFF. The DNA of the CDR3 is TGTGCCAGCAGTGGATACAGGGGGGGGACTGAAGCTTTCTTT.

Many counts were recorded for this clone. J is TRBJ2-1 and V is TRBV20-1; 10 bases fit TRBD2. Germline CDR1 and CDR2: DFQATT and SNEGSKA (reference sequence). Losses at the gene ends were 6 bases for V and 4 bases for J; bases not matched to a gene: 6. This CDR3 contains 14 residues. The CDR3 bases are TGCAGTGCGGCCGGGACTAGCGATTACAATGAGCAGTTCTTC. Translated, it gives CSAAGTSDYNEQFF.

The chain uses TRBV6-1 and TRBJ1-5; TRBD1 matches at 7 bases. This CDR3 is 13 amino acids long. With 3 bases clipped from V and 7 bases from J, the junction kept 3 bases outside the gene matches. CDR1 and CDR2 from the germline V gene are MNHNS and SASEGT. The CDR3 here is CASSDGDSQPQHF. As DNA, the CDR3 is TGTGCCAGCAGTGACGGGGACAGCCAGCCCCAGCATTTT.

By sample fraction, this clone is large. The CDR3 DNA reads as TGTGCCAGCAGTGTTCACAGGGGGAACACTGAAGCTTTCTTT. It codes for CASSVHRGNTEAFF. This rearrangement joins TRBV6-1 to TRBJ1-1, with TRBD1 matching over 7 bases. CDR1 is MNHNS and CDR2 is SASEGT in the germline V gene. The CDR3 runs 14 residues. V lost 4 bases, J lost 1 base, and 3 bases stayed unmatched.

This clone appeared many times. In nucleotides, the CDR3 is TGCAGTGCCGGAGTGCACAATGAGCAGTTCTTC. Translating gives CSAGVHNEQFF. The V and J genes are TRBV20-1 and TRBJ2-1; the D is unclear. Germline loops: CDR1 DFQATT, CDR2 SNEGSKA (reference sequence). The CDR3 is made up of 11 amino acids. V dropped 6 bases and J dropped 5 bases, with 8 bases sitting between them.

This clone was seen many times. The chain combines TRBV24-1 with TRBJ1-2, with 7 bases fitting TRBD1. Trimming cost V 3 bases and J 3 bases; bases outside gene matches: 6. This CDR3 comprises 15 residues. Germline-derived CDR1 and CDR2 are KGHDR and SFDVKD. CDR3 sequence reads: CATSDPTGRDYGYTF. The DNA for the CDR3 is TGTGCCACCAGTGATCCGACAGGGAGGGACTATGGCTACACCTTC.

This clone has more than one count but fewer than ten. CDR3 residues: CASSLAGTGDTGELFF. In DNA form, the CDR3 reads TGTGCCAGCAGTTTAGCCGGGACAGGGGACACCGGGGAGCTGTTTTTT. The chain has TRBV28 and TRBJ2-2; the match to TRBD1 covers 10 bases. The CDR3 has 16 amino acids. V lost 2 bases, J lost 3 bases, and 3 bases stayed unmatched. Germline CDR1 MDHEN, CDR2 SYDVKM.

The chain uses TRBV6-2 or TRBV6-3 and TRBJ2-7; tentative D call: TRBD1 (6 bases). The CDR3 covers 15 residues. The V end lost 2 bases, the J end lost 0 bases, and 11 bases lay between the germline ends. Germline-derived CDR1 and CDR2 are MNHEY and SVGEGT. The chain's CDR3 is CASSYPQGSSYEQYF. The CDR3 coding sequence is TGTGCCAGCAGTTACCCACAGGGCAGCTCCTACGAGCAGTACTTC.

The CDR3 region is CASSPSGLGELFF. DNA for the CDR3: TGTGCCAGCTCACCCTCCGGTCTGGGGGAGCTGTTTTTT. The chain employs TRBV18 and TRBJ2-2; D gene ambiguous. CDR3 length: 13 amino acids. In germline, CDR1 is KGHSH, CDR2 LQKENI. The V and J ends lost 3 bases and 8 bases respectively, with 10 bases between them.

This clone appeared a few times. In the same sample, other DNA sequences code for this CDR3. The rearrangement uses TRBV27 and TRBJ2-7; perhaps TRBD2 as D (6 bases). CDR3 size: 14 residues. V gave up 8 bases and J gave up 3 bases, with 17 bases separating them. Germline CDR1 is MNHEY and CDR2 is SMNVEV (reference sequence). The CDR3 is CASSRGAGLYEQYF. The CDR3 DNA follows: TGTGCCAGCTCGAGAGGGGCGGGGCTCTACGAGCAGTACTTC.

This clone was found many times. This chain connects TRBV20-1 to TRBJ1-1; no firm D call. Trimming took 7 bases from V and 1 from J, leaving 7 bases between them. The CDR3 is made up of 11 amino acids. Germline-derived CDR1 and CDR2 are DFQATT and SNEGSKA (reference sequence). The DNA of the CDR3 is TGCAGTGTTGAGGAGAACACTGAAGCTTTCTTT. Translating it yields CSVEENTEAFF.

V and J are TRBV11-3 and TRBJ1-2; the D is unclear. CDR1 is SGHNT, CDR2 YENEEA, per germline. The CDR3 runs to 14 residues. Trimming left V 1 base short and J 3 bases short, with 9 bases between. The CDR3 protein is CASSLGVPDYGYTF. The CDR3, as DNA: TGTGCCAGCAGCTTAGGGGTGCCCGACTATGGCTACACCTTC. The variable domain in full, completed from reference TRBV11-3 and TRBJ1-2, reads EAGVVQSPRYKIIEKKQPVAFWCNPISGHNTLYWYLQNLGQGPELLIRYENEEAVDDSQLPKDRFSAERLKGVDSTLKIQPAELGDSAVYLCASSLGVPDYGYTFGSGTRLTVV.

Many counts were recorded for this clone. This chain links TRBV7-7 with TRBJ2-1, with TRBD2 matching 7 bases. V lost 2 bases and J lost 5; bases outside the gene matches: 6. The CDR3 totals 15 residues. Germline V gene data show CDR1 as SSHAT and CDR2 as FNYEAQ (reference sequence). The CDR3 DNA is TGTGCCAGCAGCTTACAACCCGGGACTAACAATGAGCAGTTCTTC. It codes for CASSLQPGTNNEQFF.

The chain carries TRBV28 and TRBJ2-7, with D possibly being TRBD1 (6 bases). The CDR3 has 14 residues. Germline V CDR1 and CDR2: MDHEN, SYDVKM. Trimming left V 4 bases short and J 2 bases short, with 12 bases between. The CDR3 coding sequence is TGTGCCAGCAGTTCACCGACAGGCCCCTACGAGCAGTACTTC. It specifies CASSSPTGPYEQYF.

This clone was counted between two and nine times. This sequence joins TRBV6-1 and TRBJ2-1, with 7 positions matching TRBD2. The germline V gene encodes CDR1 MNHNS and CDR2 SASEGT. The CDR3 length is 16 residues. Unmatched junction bases numbered 10, after V lost 5 bases and J lost 3 bases. CDR3 coding DNA: TGTGCCAGCAGTACCCCGGCTAGCGGATACTACAATGAGCAGTTCTTC. This encodes CASSTPASGYYNEQFF.